The 7 T cell receptor beta chains in this list originate from one sample, sequenced in a study of cytomegalovirus exposure and HLA in healthy donors. It was with 60 Vbeta and 13 Jbeta primers that the PCR ran. Using immunoSEQ multiplex PCR, the repertoire was profiled, and TCRdb retains in-frame clones only, with some absent. The repertoire holds 200,000 to 300,000 clones, with 82% as singletons. The sample was PBMCs. Receptors were obtained from a woman in her thirties or forties in good health and CMV-seropositive.

This clone was observed a few times. This rearrangement joins TRBV6-5 to TRBJ1-4; the D gene is possibly TRBD1 (5 bases). The CDR3 sequence is 13 residues long. The germline gives CDR1 MNHEY, CDR2 SVGAGI. V was shortened by 6 bases and J by 11 bases, with 16 bases between the two germline ends. The CDR3 bases are TGTGCCAGCAGACCCGGCGGGAGGGACAAACTGTTTTTT. Translation gives CASRPGGRDKLFF.

The V and J genes are TRBV19 and TRBJ2-3; D perhaps matches TRBD1 (5 bases). Germline V gives CDR1 LNHDA, CDR2 SQIVND (reference sequence). Trimming stripped 3 bases from V and 4 bases from J, with 14 bases between. The CDR3 sequence is 15 residues long. CDR3 nucleotides: TGTGCCAGTAGTATTCGTCAGGGTGGAGCAGATACGCAGTATTTT. This translates into CASSIRQGGADTQYF.

In this sample, this clone turned up a few times. This sequence joins TRBV7-3 and TRBJ2-7; 8 bases map to TRBD2. The CDR3 is 15 residues long. V lost 2 bases to trimming and J lost 4 bases; unmatched junction nucleotides: 7. Germline loops: CDR1 SGHTA, CDR2 FQGTGA. The CDR3 DNA reads as TGTGCCAGCAGCTTAGAGGCGGGGGGCCAATACGAGCAGTACTTC. Translation gives CASSLEAGGQYEQYF.

V and J are TRBV7-3 and TRBJ2-2; the D gene is possibly TRBD2 (6 bases). V lost 2 bases and J 1 base, leaving 11 bases between the germline ends. CDR3 length equals 16 residues. Germline V lookup: CDR1 SGHTA, CDR2 FQGTGA. The DNA for the CDR3 is TGTGCCAGCAGCTTAGCGGGCGGGGTGAACACCGGGGAGCTGTTTTTT. Its translation is CASSLAGGVNTGELFF.

This chain connects TRBV5-5 to TRBJ2-1; D possibly corresponds to TRBD2 (5 bases). Germline lookup yields CDR1 SGHKS and CDR2 YYEKEE (reference sequence). Trimming removed 2 bases from V and 12 bases from J, with 18 bases in between. CDR3 size: 14 residues. The CDR3 sequence is CASSFSDPKEGQFF. In DNA, the CDR3 is TGTGCCAGCAGCTTTAGCGACCCCAAAGAAGGGCAGTTCTTC.

This chain connects TRBV7-2 to TRBJ2-7; TRBD2 matches at 8 bases. CDR3 length equals 16 residues. V shed 4 bases, J shed 6 bases, and the junction held 14 bases outside the gene matches. Per germline, CDR1 SGHTA and CDR2 FQGNSA. CDR3 DNA: TGTGCCAGCAGCTCCGCCGGGACTAGGGCCAACCTCGAGCAGTACTTC. As protein: CASSSAGTRANLEQYF.

The V call is TRBV28, the J call TRBJ1-1; tentative D call: TRBD1 (5 bases). CDR1 and CDR2 (germline): MDHEN, SYDVKM. This CDR3 comprises 14 residues. V shed 2 bases and J shed 3 bases, with 10 bases lying between them. In DNA form, the CDR3 reads TGTGCCAGCAGTTTACATCGGGGGTACACTGAAGCTTTCTTT. It yields the protein CASSLHRGYTEAFF.